The rows below give T cell receptor beta chains drawn from one sample of a study of blood T cells in healthy people across ages. From the 5' RACE reads, TCRdb called clonotypes with MiXCR, one entry per CDR3 protein. This table holds around 990,000 distinct CDR3 sequences, 30% to 40% found once. The sequenced material came from blood. The receptors originated from a man aged 18 to 30 in good health. Both conserved end residues are part of each CDR3. Each record gives: D gene, clone size, J gene, V gene, CDR3 DNA, CDR3 protein. The D gene is left open where the match is weak. Some rows mark clone size as missing; the rest say once, few, many or name a class of expanded clone.

D gene: TRBD1; clone size: few; J gene: TRBJ2-3; V gene: TRBV12-3/TRBV12-4; CDR3 DNA: TGTGCCAGCAGGGCCGGACAGGGGTTGGATACGCAGTATTTT; CDR3 protein: CASRAGQGLDTQYF
D gene: .; clone size: few; J gene: TRBJ2-1; V gene: TRBV20-1; CDR3 DNA: TGCAGTGCTTTACCCAGGGGGAGGTCCTACAATGAGCAGTTCTTC; CDR3 protein: CSALPRGRSYNEQFF
D gene: .; clone size: few; J gene: TRBJ2-3; V gene: TRBV14; CDR3 DNA: TGTGCCAGCAGCCAAGAATATACGAATACGCAGTATTTT; CDR3 protein: CASSQEYTNTQYF
D gene: .; clone size: .; J gene: TRBJ2-3; V gene: TRBV6-5; CDR3 DNA: TGTGCCAGCAAACCGGGGGGCACAGATACGCAGTATTTT; CDR3 protein: CASKPGGTDTQYF
D gene: .; clone size: .; J gene: TRBJ1-1; V gene: TRBV6-2/TRBV6-3; CDR3 DNA: TGTGCCAGCAGACCGACCGGGGTGGCTGGAGCTTTCTTT; CDR3 protein: CASRPTGVAGAFF
D gene: .; clone size: .; J gene: TRBJ2-3; V gene: TRBV4-1; CDR3 DNA: TGCGCCAGCAGCCAAGATCCCGGCCGCACAGATACGCAGTATTTT; CDR3 protein: CASSQDPGRTDTQYF
D gene: .; clone size: many; J gene: TRBJ2-1; V gene: TRBV5-1; CDR3 DNA: TGTGCCAGCAGCTTGGAATACAATGAGCAGTTCTTC; CDR3 protein: CASSLEYNEQFF
D gene: TRBD2; clone size: .; J gene: TRBJ2-3; V gene: TRBV20-1; CDR3 DNA: TGCAGTGCCCCAGCGGGGGGCTTAGGCGATACGCAGTATTTT; CDR3 protein: CSAPAGGLGDTQYF
D gene: .; clone size: .; J gene: TRBJ2-2; V gene: TRBV7-2; CDR3 DNA: TGTGCCGGCAGCTATAGGCAGCGGAACACCGGGGAGCTGTTTTTT; CDR3 protein: CAGSYRQRNTGELFF
D gene: .; clone size: few; J gene: TRBJ2-7; V gene: TRBV7-2; CDR3 DNA: TGTGCCAGCAGCTTAGAGGCGGGGACAGCTTACTACGAGCAGTACTTC; CDR3 protein: CASSLEAGTAYYEQYF
D gene: TRBD2; clone size: once; J gene: TRBJ2-1; V gene: TRBV20-1; CDR3 DNA: TGCAGTGCTAGGGGGGCCGGGACTAGCGACTACAATGAGCAGTTATTC; CDR3 protein: CSARGAGTSDYNEQLF
D gene: .; clone size: .; J gene: TRBJ1-1; V gene: TRBV25-1; CDR3 DNA: TGTGCCAGCACCTCCCCGGGAGGCACTGAAGCTTTCTTT; CDR3 protein: CASTSPGGTEAFF
D gene: .; clone size: .; J gene: TRBJ2-2; V gene: TRBV5-1; CDR3 DNA: TGCGCCAGCAGCTTGGCCTCGGCCACCGGGGAGCTGTTTTTT; CDR3 protein: CASSLASATGELFF
D gene: TRBD1; clone size: .; J gene: TRBJ1-1; V gene: TRBV12-3/TRBV12-4; CDR3 DNA: TGTGCCAGCACCCTCATTTTGGACAGGGAGAACACTGAAGCTTTCTTT; CDR3 protein: CASTLILDRENTEAFF
D gene: TRBD2; clone size: .; J gene: TRBJ2-1; V gene: TRBV20-1; CDR3 DNA: TGCAGTGCCAGACCAATTAGCGGGGGGGCCTACAATGAGCAGTTCTTC; CDR3 protein: CSARPISGGAYNEQFF
D gene: TRBD2; clone size: few; J gene: TRBJ2-3; V gene: TRBV7-2; CDR3 DNA: TGTGCCAGCACGGGACTAGCGGTCACAGATACGCAGTATTTT; CDR3 protein: CASTGLAVTDTQYF
D gene: .; clone size: .; J gene: TRBJ2-3; V gene: TRBV3-1; CDR3 DNA: TGTGCCAGCAGCCAAATGGGCCAGGGAGATACGCAGTATTTT; CDR3 protein: CASSQMGQGDTQYF
D gene: TRBD1; clone size: .; J gene: TRBJ1-1; V gene: TRBV3-1; CDR3 DNA: TGTGCCAGCAGCCCGAGGGGGACAGGACACACTGAAGCTTTCTTT; CDR3 protein: CASSPRGTGHTEAFF
D gene: .; clone size: few; J gene: TRBJ2-7; V gene: TRBV30; CDR3 DNA: TGTGCCTGGGCCCGCCGGGGTACCTACGAGCAGTACTTC; CDR3 protein: CAWARRGTYEQYF
D gene: .; clone size: few; J gene: TRBJ1-6; V gene: TRBV11-2; CDR3 DNA: TGTGCCAGCAGCTTGTGGGGTGAAGGGATAAATAATTCACCCCTCCACTTT; CDR3 protein: CASSLWGEGINNSPLHF
D gene: .; clone size: .; J gene: TRBJ1-5; V gene: TRBV9; CDR3 DNA: TGTGCCAGCGGGGGTCGACAGCCCCAGCATTTT; CDR3 protein: CASGGRQPQHF
D gene: TRBD2; clone size: once; J gene: TRBJ2-3; V gene: TRBV10-3; CDR3 DNA: TGTGCCATCAGTGAGTTGCGGGGGGCCGAAGATACGCAGTATTTT; CDR3 protein: CAISELRGAEDTQYF
D gene: .; clone size: few; J gene: TRBJ2-1; V gene: TRBV4-3; CDR3 DNA: TGCGCCAGCAGCCCCGCGAGAACAGGCAATGAGCAGTTCTTC; CDR3 protein: CASSPARTGNEQFF
D gene: .; clone size: .; J gene: TRBJ2-3; V gene: TRBV14; CDR3 DNA: TGTGCCAGCAGCCAAATCGTTTGGACAGATACGCAGTATTTT; CDR3 protein: CASSQIVWTDTQYF